This is a list of T cell receptor beta chains from one sample in a study of blood T cells in healthy people across ages. TCRdb re-analysed the 5' RACE reads in MiXCR, keeping a single row per CDR3 protein. The repertoire includes more than 900,000 distinct CDR3 sequences, 29% of them detected once, and about 9.4% sits in the top ten. A further study also used this sample, focusing on T cells of mothers and their children.

Sequencing was performed on blood. These receptors originate from a woman aged 40 to 50 in good health. CDR3s include the opening cysteine and the closing phenylalanine or tryptophan. A D gene is named only where the DNA matches it firmly. The listing skips clone size in some rows; elsewhere it reads once, few, many or a size class.

abundance	d_gene	j_gene	v_gene	CDR3nt	CDR3aa
many	TRBD1	TRBJ1-5	TRBV7-2	TGTGCCAGCAGCTTAGCCCCGACAGGGGGCAGTTATCAGCCCCAGCATTTT	CASSLAPTGGSYQPQHF
.	.	TRBJ2-1	TRBV6-5	TGTGCCAGCAGTTACGCCTTATACAATGAGCAGTTCTTC	CASSYALYNEQFF
many	.	TRBJ1-2	TRBV10-2	TGCGCCAGCAGTGAGTCGACGAGGGCCAGCTATGGCTACACCTTC	CASSESTRASYGYTF
few	.	TRBJ2-7	TRBV3-1	TGTGCCAGCAGCCCAACGACAGGTCGACCCTACGAGCAGTACTTC	CASSPTTGRPYEQYF
many	TRBD2	TRBJ2-1	TRBV20-1	TGCAGTGTCTTGGGGGTTCTAGCGGGGTTCTACAATGAGCAGTTCTTC	CSVLGVLAGFYNEQFF
once	.	TRBJ2-3	TRBV7-2	TGTGCCAGCAGCTTAAGGGTGGCGGGGTCGATTTCCACAGATACGCAGTATTTT	CASSLRVAGSISTDTQYF
.	.	TRBJ2-6	TRBV7-2	TGTGCCAGCAGCCCTCGGGCAGGGGCTTACTCTGGGGCCAACGTCCTGACTTTC	CASSPRAGAYSGANVLTF
.	TRBD1	TRBJ1-1	TRBV5-5	TGTGCCAGCAGCACGACAGGGGGGACTGAAGCTTTCTTT	CASSTTGGTEAFF
.	.	TRBJ2-2	TRBV24-1	TGTGCCACCAGTGACGGGGCTAGCCACACCGGGGAGCTGTTTTTT	CATSDGASHTGELFF
few	.	TRBJ2-3	TRBV5-1	TGCGCCAGCAGCTCTTACGGCGGGGATACGCAGTATTTT	CASSSYGGDTQYF
many	.	TRBJ2-7	TRBV4-1	TGCGCCAGCAGCCTATCACACAGGCAGGGGAAGGACGAGCAGTACTTC	CASSLSHRQGKDEQYF
.	.	TRBJ1-5	TRBV7-3	TGTGCCAGCAGCTTAACAAGAGGGGGAGATCAGCCCCAGCATTTT	CASSLTRGGDQPQHF
few	.	TRBJ2-7	TRBV28	TGTGCCAGCCGCGCCTCCTCCTACGAGCAGTACTTC	CASRASSYEQYF
many	.	TRBJ2-3	TRBV7-2	TGTGCCAGCAGCTTAGTTGGCCTAGTGAACACAGATACGCAGTATTTT	CASSLVGLVNTDTQYF
.	.	TRBJ2-7	TRBV12-3/TRBV12-4	TGTGCCAGCAGTTTTGTCTCAGGGAGAAATCATGAGCAGTACTTC	CASSFVSGRNHEQYF
few	TRBD2	TRBJ2-7	TRBV12-3/TRBV12-4	TGTGCCAGCAGCCCTCTAGCGGGGGAATCCTACGAGCAGTACTTC	CASSPLAGESYEQYF
.	.	TRBJ2-5	TRBV28	TGTGCCAGCAGTTTGTCGGCGCAGGAGATACAAGAGACCCGGTACTTC	CASSLSAQEIQETRYF
.	.	TRBJ1-5	TRBV7-9	TGTGCCAGCAGCCACGCAGGGCTCAATCAGCCCCAGCATTTT	CASSHAGLNQPQHF
.	.	TRBJ1-1	TRBV20-1	TGCAGTGCTAGAGATAATTTCGGCAGGGTAACTGAAGCTTTCTTT	CSARDNFGRVTEAFF
.	.	TRBJ1-5	TRBV6-1	TGTGCCAGCAGTGCAAGATCCGGATCCTCAAACAATCAGCCCCAGCATTTT	CASSARSGSSNNQPQHF
.	.	TRBJ2-1	TRBV2	TGTGCCAGCAGTGGATCTACGGGGCGTCTCGAGCAGTTCTTC	CASSGSTGRLEQFF
.	TRBD2	TRBJ2-7	TRBV28	TGTGCCAGCAGTTTACCGGCTAGCGGGGGCTACGAGCAGTACTTC	CASSLPASGGYEQYF
many	TRBD1	TRBJ2-1	TRBV24-1	TGTGCCACCAGTCCCACAGGGGTCCAAAACTACAATGAGCAGTTCTTC	CATSPTGVQNYNEQFF
many	.	TRBJ2-1	TRBV7-3	TGTGCCAGCAGCCTAATTCCAGGGTTCTATGAGCAGTTCTTC	CASSLIPGFYEQFF
few	.	TRBJ1-5	TRBV20-1	TGCAGTGCTAGAGCGACAGGCAATCAGCCCCAGCATTTT	CSARATGNQPQHF
.	TRBD1	TRBJ2-1	TRBV25-1	TGTGCCAGCAGTGAACGACAGGGGGCCGCAACTTCCTACAATGAGCAGTTCTTC	CASSERQGAATSYNEQFF
.	.	TRBJ2-7	TRBV6-2/TRBV6-3	TGTGCCAGCAGTGCGCCCGGGACGGTCTCCTACGAGCAGTACTTC	CASSAPGTVSYEQYF
.	TRBD1	TRBJ1-5	TRBV6-1	TGTGCCAGCACTGGGACAGGGGGCGGCAATCAGCCCCAGCATTTT	CASTGTGGGNQPQHF
.	TRBD2	TRBJ2-7	TRBV11-2	TGTGCCAGCAGCCCAAGCGGGGGGGCCATGTACGAGCAGTACTTC	CASSPSGGAMYEQYF
.	TRBD1	TRBJ1-5	TRBV28	TGTGCCAGCAGTTTAATTGAGGGACAGGGATTCCAGCCCCAGCATTTT	CASSLIEGQGFQPQHF
.	.	TRBJ2-1	TRBV2	TGTGCCAGCAGCGCGAACATAGGCAATGAGCAGTTCTTC	CASSANIGNEQFF
few	.	TRBJ1-1	TRBV11-2	TGTGCCAGCAGCCCTACAGGGAGTGTCACTGAAGCTTTCTTT	CASSPTGSVTEAFF
few	TRBD1	TRBJ1-3	TRBV18	TGTGCCAGCTCACCGACAGCGGACAGGGTGAGAGGAAACACCATATATTTT	CASSPTADRVRGNTIYF
many	.	TRBJ2-4	TRBV5-1	TGCGCCAGCAGCTTGGAGTTCCGAAGATCCCCGGGGAACATTCAGTACTTC	CASSLEFRRSPGNIQYF
few	TRBD2	TRBJ2-1	TRBV14	TGTGCCAGCAGCCCAACTAGCGGGGGGACCTTATATCACAATGAGCAGTTCTTC	CASSPTSGGTLYHNEQFF
many	TRBD1	TRBJ2-7	TRBV5-1	TGCGCCAGCAGCCAAGCGACAGGGGGAGGAGGCGAGCAGTACTTC	CASSQATGGGGEQYF
.	TRBD1	TRBJ1-2	TRBV29-1	TGCAGCGTTGAAAGCCAGGGGGCGAACTATGGCGACACCTTC	CSVESQGANYGDTF
many	TRBD1	TRBJ2-7	TRBV20-1	TGCAGTGCAGACAGGGTTTCCTACGAGCAGTACTTC	CSADRVSYEQYF
few	.	TRBJ1-1	TRBV5-1	TGCGCCAGCAGCAGGGAACGGATGAACACTGAAGCTTTCTTT	CASSRERMNTEAFF
.	TRBD1	TRBJ2-4	TRBV7-3	TGTGCCAGCAGCTTGACAGGGGGCGAGGGAAACATTCAGTACTTC	CASSLTGGEGNIQYF